This entry concerns a single T cell receptor (beta chain). Primers: 60 Vbeta forward and 13 Jbeta reverse. The repertoire was sequenced with immunoSEQ multiplex PCR; TCRdb's copy has only in-frame clones and lacks some. There are around 150,000 clones in the sample; roughly 72% occur only once, and 1% lies in the top ten. These data originate in a study of cytomegalovirus exposure and HLA in healthy donors. V lost 0 bases to trimming and J lost 2 bases, with 8 bases between them. The length of the CDR3 is 14 residues. Germline-derived CDR1 and CDR2 are SGHRS and YFSETQ. The J gene is TRBJ1-2, the V gene TRBV5-1; possible D gene TRBD1, 5 bases. The source of this sequence is a middle-aged woman in good health and CMV-seronegative. The specimen sequenced was PBMCs. Here the CDR3 DNA reads TGCGCCAGCAGCTTGGAGGGGCTAAACTATGGCTACACCTTC. The encoded protein is CASSLEGLNYGYTF.